A single sample gave rise to the 14 T cell receptor beta chains below, sequenced in a study of blood T cells in healthy people across ages. PCR was performed a second time for about 7 to 11 cycles using a sample-barcoded 5' primer and a J-beta primer mix. One entry per CDR3 protein results from TCRdb running MiXCR on the 5' RACE reads. The sample lists approximately 730,000 distinct CDR3 sequences; roughly 53% were seen once. The sample was blood. The origin of the receptors is a man older than 75 in good health.

The genes are TRBV11-1 and TRBJ2-5; TRBD1 aligns across 7 bases. This CDR3 has 15 amino acids. The trim removed 6 bases at V and 5 bases at J, leaving 12 bases unmatched. The germline V gene encodes CDR1 SGHAT and CDR2 FQDESV (reference sequence). CDR3 residues: CASSSETGRGETQYF. The CDR3 region has the DNA TGTGCCAGCAGTTCTGAGACAGGGCGTGGGGAGACCCAGTACTTC.

This clonotype was detected only a few times. The chain joins TRBV2 to TRBJ2-5; perhaps D is TRBD1 or TRBD2 (5 bases each). Germline assignment: CDR1 SNHLY and CDR2 FYNNEI. Trimming took off 7 bases at V and 4 bases at J, with 16 bases between the two ends. The CDR3 length is 14 residues. In nucleotides, the CDR3 is TGTGCCAGCACGAGGGGTGGGGGAGTAGAGACCCAGTACTTC. This sequence encodes CASTRGGGVETQYF.

This clonotype occurred a few times. The rearrangement uses TRBV20-1 and TRBJ2-4, with TRBD1 identical over 9 bases. The DNA matches TRBJ2-5 better at its end, which makes the J call doubtful. CDR3 length equals 14 residues. Germline CDR1 reads DFQATT; CDR2 reads SNEGSKA (reference sequence). The CDR3 sequence is CSARDGTGRETQYF. Here the CDR3 DNA reads TGCAGTGCTAGAGATGGGACAGGGAGGGAGACCCAGTACTTC.

This chain connects TRBV20-1 to TRBJ2-5, with D possibly TRBD1 on 7 matching bases. CDR3 length: 16 amino acids. V was clipped by 4 bases and J by 2 bases, with 20 bases between them. CDR1 is DFQATT and CDR2 is SNEGSKA in the germline V gene (reference sequence). The CDR3 reads CSAKRMLGGQQETQYF. The CDR3 bases are TGCAGTGCTAAAAGAATGTTGGGGGGACAGCAAGAGACCCAGTACTTC.

The chain uses TRBV20-1 and TRBJ1-2; no reliable D call. The CDR3 is made up of 14 amino acids. V lost 5 bases and J lost 6, with 19 bases in between. The germline gives CDR1 DFQATT, CDR2 SNEGSKA (reference sequence). The CDR3 region is CSAPGTMIGHGYTF. For the CDR3, the DNA is TGCAGTGCTCCCGGCACAATGATAGGGCATGGCTACACCTTC.

The chain has TRBV7-3 and TRBJ2-4, with 14 bases lining up with TRBD2. Germline values: CDR1 SGHTA, CDR2 FQGTGA. The CDR3 contains 15 residues. Trimming cost V 3 bases and J 13 bases; bases outside gene matches: 8. CDR3 bases: TGTGCCAGCAGCTTCGGGACTAGCGGGAGTAATGAGCAGTACTTC. Translating gives CASSFGTSGSNEQYF.

This clonotype has only a few counts. The chain has TRBV24-1 and TRBJ2-5, with D hard to call. Deletions cut 4 bases from V and 1 base from J, with 9 bases between. Germline V gene sequence: CDR1 KGHDR, CDR2 SFDVKD. The length of the CDR3 is 14 residues. CDR3 DNA sequence: TGTGCCACCAGTGACGGGCCCCTCCAAGAGACCCAGTACTTC. Protein product: CATSDGPLQETQYF.

In this sample, this clonotype turned up once. This chain joins TRBV3-1 and TRBJ2-5; weak D call: TRBD1 (6 bases). The CDR3 consists of 14 residues. CDR1 is LGHDT, CDR2 YNNKEL, per germline (reference sequence). V dropped 4 bases and J dropped 11 bases, with 20 bases sitting between them. CDR3 sequence reads: CASSPQGSCFGQYF. CDR3 nucleotides: TGTGCCAGCAGCCCACAGGGAAGTTGCTTCGGGCAGTACTTC.

The gene calls are TRBV6-2 or TRBV6-3 and TRBJ1-2; D is possibly TRBD1 (6 bases). V lost 6 bases to trimming and J lost 4 bases, with 15 bases between them. CDR1 and CDR2 from the germline V gene are MNHEY and SVGEGT. The CDR3 has 14 amino acids. CDR3 bases: TGTGCCAGCAGATCGACAGGCACTCTCTATGGCTACACCTTC. It is translated as CASRSTGTLYGYTF.

The V call is TRBV7-2, the J call TRBJ2-1, with 7 bases matching TRBD2. V shed 5 bases and J 5 bases; nucleotides not matched to a gene: 9. Germline assignment: CDR1 SGHTA and CDR2 FQGNSA. The CDR3 is made up of 15 amino acids. The DNA of the CDR3 is TGTGCCAGCAGCGCGGGAGCTGGTTGGGACAATGAGCAGTTCTTC. It translates to CASSAGAGWDNEQFF.

This chain connects TRBV2 to TRBJ2-5; D remains ambiguous. The length of the CDR3 is 13 residues. V was shortened by 1 base and J by 4 bases, with 7 bases between the two germline ends. Germline lookup yields CDR1 SNHLY and CDR2 FYNNEI. The CDR3 is CASSEGIVETQYF. The CDR3 DNA reads as TGTGCCAGCAGTGAAGGGATCGTAGAGACCCAGTACTTC.

The chain uses TRBV3-1 and TRBJ2-1; 11 nucleotides agree with TRBD2. Germline V gives CDR1 LGHDT, CDR2 YNNKEL (reference sequence). This CDR3 region has 17 residues. The ends lost 1 base at V and 8 bases at J; junction bases unmatched: 10. CDR3 coding DNA: TGTGCCAGCAGCCAAGTTTTCGGGACTAGCGGTTTCCATGAGCAGTTCTTC. It translates to CASSQVFGTSGFHEQFF.

This clonotype has only a few counts. The chain uses TRBV29-1 and TRBJ2-1; D gene ambiguous. There are 13 residues in the CDR3. Germline V gene lookup returns CDR1 SQVTM and CDR2 ANQGSEA. The ends were cut back, 4 bases at V and 7 bases at J, with 14 bases in the middle. In DNA form, the CDR3 reads TGCAGCGTTGTCGCGCAAATGGGTAATGAGCAGTTCTTC. Residues: CSVVAQMGNEQFF.

This clonotype has only a few counts. The chain recombines TRBV21-1 with TRBJ1-5; TRBD1, the table's D call, lacks a check against the DNA. TRBV21-1 is marked as a pseudogene. The CDR3 extends over 16 amino acids. CDR3 protein: CANTLTGHHFDQPQHF. The CDR3 DNA reads as TGTGCCAACACCCTAACCGGACATCATTTCGATCAGCCCCAGCATTTT.